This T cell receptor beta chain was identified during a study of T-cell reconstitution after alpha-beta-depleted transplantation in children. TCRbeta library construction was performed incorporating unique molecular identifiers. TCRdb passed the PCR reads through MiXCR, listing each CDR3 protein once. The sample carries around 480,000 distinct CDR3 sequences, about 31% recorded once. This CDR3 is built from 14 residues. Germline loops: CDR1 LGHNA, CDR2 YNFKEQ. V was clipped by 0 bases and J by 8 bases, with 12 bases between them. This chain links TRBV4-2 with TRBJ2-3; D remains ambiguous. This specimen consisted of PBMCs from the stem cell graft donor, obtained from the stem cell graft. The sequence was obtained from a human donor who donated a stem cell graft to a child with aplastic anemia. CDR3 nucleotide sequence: TGTGCCAGCAGCCAAGATTTCCCCCTCGCTACGCAGTATTTT. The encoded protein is CASSQDFPLATQYF.